The clone carrying this T cell receptor beta chain was picked up a small number of times. In germline, CDR1 is SGHNT, CDR2 YENEEA. The CDR3 covers 15 residues. Trimming cost V 5 bases and J 5 bases, with 15 bases left between them. The data belong to a study of blood T cell repertoires in COVID-19. Study summary: Samples of COVID-19 (acute and convalescent) were obtained from the United States, Italy and Spain. T cells, B-cell-depleted T cells, or PBMCs supplied cDNA or gDNA.

As processed by the authors: By means of reference gene primer amplification, nucleated cell counts were estimated. Only in-frame clones appear in the TCRdb table, and some are missing; sequencing was by immunoSEQ multiplex PCR. V, J and clone size derive from that table, while D and trimming were established from the DNA sequence. The data contain roughly 200,000 clones, 89% of them seen just once; the ten biggest clones take up about 7%. This chain joins TRBV11-3 and TRBJ2-2; D may be TRBD2 (7 bases). The sequencing input was peripheral blood. The source of this sequence is a middle-aged man with acute or convalescent COVID-19. CDR3 protein: CASSPGGYYTGELFF. CDR3 nucleotides: TGTGCCAGCAGCCCGGGGGGCTATTATACCGGGGAGCTGTTTTTT.